This T cell receptor (beta chain) was sequenced in a study of blood T cell repertoires in COVID-19. For the study at large: Samples taken during acute and convalescent COVID-19 were collected in the United States, Italy and Spain. In each case, the material was cDNA or gDNA derived from T cells, B-cell-depleted T cells, or PBMCs.

The CDR3 has 15 residues. From germline, CDR1 is SEHNR and CDR2 FQNEAQ (reference sequence). Trimming cost V 5 bases and J 2 bases, with 13 bases left between them. Under the authors' procedure: Researchers report that nucleated cell counts were estimated from reference gene primer amplification. Here immunoSEQ multiplex PCR was the method, and the copy in TCRdb shows in-frame clones only, minus some. The V and J calls and clone size are taken from that table; D and trimming were inferred from the DNA. The sample lists 150,000 to 200,000 clones; roughly 85% were seen once. This chain joins TRBV7-9 and TRBJ2-1; D is unclear. The sequencing sample was made of peripheral blood. This clonotype was sampled from a human donor with acute or convalescent COVID-19. The donor label of this sample is uncertain. The DNA of the CDR3 is TGTGCCAGCAGCCGGGTGGCAACCACCTACAATGAGCAGTTCTTC. This sequence encodes CASSRVATTYNEQFF.